These T cell receptor beta chains were read from a single sample in a study of control samples from healthy donors and cancer patients. Sequenced by immunoSEQ multiplex PCR; TCRdb stores in-frame clones only, minus some. The data hold tens of thousands of clones, with about four fifths observed a single time. The source material was blood. These receptor sequences come from a man aged 50 or older in good health. The CDR3 runs from the conserved cysteine through the conserved F or W. Each record gives: V gene, D gene, CDR3 protein. A D gene is named only where the DNA matches it firmly.

TRBV5-1 - CASSLVGAADTQYF
TRBV24-1 - CATSDLGKGELFF
TRBV12-3/TRBV12-4 - CASSLGEVEAFF
TRBV4-2 TRBD2 CASSQEGTSGSHEQFF
TRBV4-1 - CASSQDHRGRTYNEQFF
TRBV30 - CAWSRRSNQPQHF
TRBV18 - CASSAGQGSPYEQYF
TRBV6-5 - CASSNYPVGTEQYF
TRBV15 - CATSRAPGYNSPLHF
TRBV7-2 - CASSSFLNNEQFF
TRBV19 TRBD1 CARPDRVNSYEQYF
TRBV9 - CASGSPNSPLHF
TRBV6-6 - CASRETNTGELFF
TRBV12-5 - CASAKGVHSPYEQYF